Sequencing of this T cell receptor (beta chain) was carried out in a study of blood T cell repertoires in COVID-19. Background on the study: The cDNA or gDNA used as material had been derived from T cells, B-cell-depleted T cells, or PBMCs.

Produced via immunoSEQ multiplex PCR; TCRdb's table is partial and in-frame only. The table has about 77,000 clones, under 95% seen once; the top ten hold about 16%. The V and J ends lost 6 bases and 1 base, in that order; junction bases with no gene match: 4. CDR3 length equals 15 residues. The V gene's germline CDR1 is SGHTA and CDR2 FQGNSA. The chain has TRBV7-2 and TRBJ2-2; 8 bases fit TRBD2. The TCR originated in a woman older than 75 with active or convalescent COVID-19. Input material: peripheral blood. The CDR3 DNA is TGTGCCAGCAGAGAGCGGGGGCTGAACACCGGGGAGCTGTTTTTT. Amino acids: CASRERGLNTGELFF.